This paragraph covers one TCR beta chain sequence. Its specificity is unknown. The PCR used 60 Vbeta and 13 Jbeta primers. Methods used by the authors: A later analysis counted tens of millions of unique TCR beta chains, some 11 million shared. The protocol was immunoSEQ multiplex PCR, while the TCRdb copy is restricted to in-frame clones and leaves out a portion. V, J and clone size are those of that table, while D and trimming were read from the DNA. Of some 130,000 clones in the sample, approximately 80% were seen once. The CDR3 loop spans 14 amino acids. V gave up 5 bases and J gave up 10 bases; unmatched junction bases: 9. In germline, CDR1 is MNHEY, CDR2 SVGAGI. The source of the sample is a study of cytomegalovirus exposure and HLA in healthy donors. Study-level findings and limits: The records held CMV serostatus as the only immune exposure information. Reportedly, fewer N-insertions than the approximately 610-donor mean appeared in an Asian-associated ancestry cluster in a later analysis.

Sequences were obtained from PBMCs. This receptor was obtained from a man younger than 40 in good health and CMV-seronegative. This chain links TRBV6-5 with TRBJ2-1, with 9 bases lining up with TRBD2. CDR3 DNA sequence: TGTGCCAGCAGTACCTGGGCGGGAGGGCGCGAGCAGTTCTTC. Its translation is CASSTWAGGREQFF.